This TCR beta chain was found in a study of siplizumab effects on memory and regulatory T cells. Study conclusions and caveats: Roughly 80-95% of dividing CD4+ or CD8+ clones were without an attributable naive or memory phenotype.

V was pared by 4 bases and J by 0 bases, with 10 bases between. Germline V gene lookup returns CDR1 MNHEY and CDR2 SVGAGI. The CDR3 sequence is 15 residues long. Remarks on this clone: Its target is unknown.

Sequencing was performed with immunoSEQ multiplex PCR; in TCRdb, only in-frame clones are kept and a portion is missing. Of tens of thousands of clones listed, around 90% are singletons. Sequencing was carried out using Tregs sorted from blood. The chain has TRBV6-5 and TRBJ2-1, with no clear D. The source of this sequence is a human donor in good health. CDR3 region: CASSSDGSSYNEQFF. The CDR3 coding sequence is TGTGCCAGCAGTTCCGACGGAAGCTCCTACAATGAGCAGTTCTTC.